The clone carrying this TCR beta chain was detected a few times. The antigen is not known. These data come from a study of CD8 T cells in ankylosing spondylitis. Study results and caveats: The authors reported significant enrichment of disease-linked clones in matched ankylosing spondylitis synovial fluid.

Germline values: CDR1 SEHNR, CDR2 FQNEAQ (reference sequence). The CDR3 is made up of 16 amino acids. Trimming left V 5 bases short and J 2 bases short, with 18 bases between. Libraries of TCR beta came from quantitative 5'-RACE with molecular barcodes. One entry per CDR3 protein results from TCRdb running MiXCR on the 5' RACE reads. In the table there are 200,000 to 250,000 distinct CDR3 sequences, about 10% of which are singletons. This sequence originates from a male donor with ankylosing spondylitis or in good health (not recorded which). Sequencing input: blood, either unsorted or a sorted T cell fraction (not recorded which). The V and J genes are TRBV7-9 and TRBJ2-5; either TRBD1 or TRBD2 may supply D (5 bases each). The CDR3 protein is CASSLLGDRFQETQYF. CDR3 coding DNA: TGTGCCAGCAGCCTTCTGGGGGATAGGTTTCAAGAGACCCAGTACTTC. The full variable domain, rest sourced from reference TRBV7-9 and TRBJ2-5, is DTGVSQNPRHKITKRGQNVTFRCDPISEHNRLYWYRQTLGQGPEFLTYFQNEAQLEKSRLLSDRFSAERPKGSFSTLEIQRTEQGDSAMYLCASSLLGDRFQETQYFGPGTRLLVL.